This is a list of T cell receptor beta chains from one sample in a study of T-cell reconstitution after alpha-beta-depleted transplantation in children. TCRdb fed the PCR reads into MiXCR, producing one record per CDR3 protein. The sample yields 600,000 or so distinct CDR3 sequences, 23% seen once. Material: PBMCs, mostly from graft donor cells, obtained 360 days after TCRalphabeta/CD19-depleted stem cell transplant. The receptors were sampled from a boy in the first two years of life who had a stem cell transplant for acute myeloid leukemia, so the T cells may come from the graft donor. Both conserved end residues are part of each CDR3. The D gene is left open where the match is weak. Clone size appears in some rows only: once, few, many, or a class for an expanded clone.

len	abundance	d_gene	j_gene	v_gene	CDR3aa	CDR3nt
16	few	.	TRBJ2-7	TRBV12-3/TRBV12-4	CASSLEPGNGPYEQYF	TGTGCCAGCAGTTTAGAGCCGGGGAATGGACCCTACGAGCAGTACTTC
13	many	.	TRBJ2-7	TRBV2	CASGSDSNYEQYF	TGTGCCAGCGGCTCGGACAGTAACTACGAGCAGTACTTC
15	few	TRBD1	TRBJ1-2	TRBV29-1	CSVGTDSTGNYGYTF	TGCAGCGTGGGGACAGACTCAACAGGAAACTATGGCTACACCTTC
16	.	TRBD2	TRBJ2-3	TRBV29-1	CSVLEGTSGGTDTQYF	TGCAGCGTTTTGGAGGGGACTAGCGGGGGCACAGATACGCAGTATTTT
15	few	.	TRBJ1-5	TRBV28	CASSSGGGLNQPQHF	TGTGCCAGCAGTTCCGGGGGGGGCCTCAATCAGCCCCAGCATTTT
16	.	TRBD2	TRBJ2-1	TRBV6-1	CASSSLAGGIHNEQFF	TGTGCCAGCAGCTCCTTGGCCGGGGGGATCCACAATGAGCAGTTCTTC
17	many	TRBD2	TRBJ2-1	TRBV7-9	CASSQALAGDLHNEQFF	TGTGCCAGCAGCCAAGCACTAGCGGGGGACCTACACAATGAGCAGTTCTTC
16	.	TRBD1	TRBJ1-2	TRBV5-1	CASSLGQGGGSYGYTF	TGCGCCAGCAGCCTAGGACAGGGAGGAGGGTCCTATGGCTACACCTTC
17	.	.	TRBJ1-6	TRBV9	CASSVAPGRIYNSPLHF	TGTGCCAGCAGCGTGGCGCCCGGACGAATCTATAATTCACCCCTCCACTTT
17	few	TRBD2	TRBJ2-3	TRBV6-1	CASKWLAGLSGTDTQYF	TGTGCCAGCAAGTGGCTAGCGGGGCTCTCTGGCACAGATACGCAGTATTTT
13	many	.	TRBJ2-1	TRBV7-7	CASSLGGPDEQFF	TGTGCCAGCAGCTTAGGAGGGCCAGATGAGCAGTTCTTC
13	few	.	TRBJ1-1	TRBV20-1	CSARASPNTEAFF	TGCAGTGCTCGGGCCAGCCCGAACACTGAAGCTTTCTTT
14	few	.	TRBJ2-5	TRBV5-1	CASSGTPNQETQYF	TGCGCCAGCAGCGGGACACCGAATCAAGAGACCCAGTACTTC
14	few	.	TRBJ2-1	TRBV20-1	CSARRRPAYNEQFF	TGCAGTGCTCGCCGTCGGCCCGCCTACAATGAGCAGTTCTTC
14	.	.	TRBJ2-1	TRBV6-4	CASSEMSGYNEQFF	TGTGCCAGCAGTGAAATGTCGGGGTACAATGAGCAGTTCTTC
14	.	.	TRBJ2-5	TRBV13	CASSTRLVQETRYF	TGTGCCAGCAGCACCCGACTGGTCCAAGAGACCCGGTACTTC
16	few	.	TRBJ2-5	TRBV12-3/TRBV12-4	CASSLGSFGIQETQYF	TGTGCCAGCAGTTTAGGTTCCTTCGGCATCCAAGAGACCCAGTACTTC
18	few	TRBD1	TRBJ2-1	TRBV7-8	CASSPQPGTGGQGNEQFF	TGTGCCAGCAGCCCCCAACCCGGGACAGGGGGGCAAGGGAATGAGCAGTTCTTC
14	.	.	TRBJ2-1	TRBV6-5	CASSYSRGPHEQFF	TGTGCCAGCAGTTACTCTCGAGGCCCCCATGAGCAGTTCTTC
13	.	.	TRBJ1-5	TRBV12-3/TRBV12-4	CASRPSTVKRQHF	TGTGCCAGCAGACCTTCTACAGTTAAGCGCCAGCATTTT
10	few	.	TRBJ2-7	TRBV20-1	CSAISNEQYF	TGCAGTGCCATTAGCAACGAGCAGTACTTC
14	.	.	TRBJ1-1	TRBV6-2/TRBV6-3	CASKRRGGNTEAFF	TGTGCCAGCAAACGTCGAGGGGGGAACACTGAAGCTTTCTTT
15	many	.	TRBJ1-5	TRBV20-1	CSARERGTFYQPQHF	TGCAGTGCTAGAGAACGGGGAACATTTTATCAGCCCCAGCATTTT
14	many	.	TRBJ2-5	TRBV11-2	CASSLDPVSETQYF	TGTGCCAGCAGCTTAGATCCCGTTAGTGAGACCCAGTACTTC
10	.	.	TRBJ2-3	TRBV7-9	CASSLAGVYF	TGTGCCAGCAGCTTAGCAGGGGTTTATTTT
14	.	.	TRBJ2-7	TRBV4-1	CASSQIGISYEQYF	TGCGCCAGCAGCCAAATAGGGATCTCCTACGAGCAGTACTTC
15	few	.	TRBJ2-5	TRBV10-3	CAISPLGTIQETQYF	TGTGCCATCAGTCCCCTTGGGACAATTCAAGAGACCCAGTACTTC